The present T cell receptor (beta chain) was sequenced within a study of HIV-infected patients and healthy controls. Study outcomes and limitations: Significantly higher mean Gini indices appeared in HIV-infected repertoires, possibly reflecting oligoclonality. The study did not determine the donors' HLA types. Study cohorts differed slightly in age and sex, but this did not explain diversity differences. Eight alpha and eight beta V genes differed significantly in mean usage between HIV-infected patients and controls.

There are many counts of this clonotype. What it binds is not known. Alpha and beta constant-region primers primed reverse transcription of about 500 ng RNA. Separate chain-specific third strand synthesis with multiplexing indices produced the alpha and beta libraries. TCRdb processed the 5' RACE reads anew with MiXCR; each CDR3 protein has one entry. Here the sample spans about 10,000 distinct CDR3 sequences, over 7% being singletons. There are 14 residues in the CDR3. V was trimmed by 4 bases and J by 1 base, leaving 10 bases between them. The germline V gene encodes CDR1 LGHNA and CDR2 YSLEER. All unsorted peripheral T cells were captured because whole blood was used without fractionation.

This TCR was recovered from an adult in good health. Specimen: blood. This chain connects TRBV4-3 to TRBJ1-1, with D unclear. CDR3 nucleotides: TGCGCCAGCAGCCCCTTCTTCGGGAACACTGAAGCTTTCTTT. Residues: CASSPFFGNTEAFF.